Presented here are 28 T cell receptor beta chains from one specimen sequenced in a study of blood T cell repertoires in COVID-19. Clones were sequenced by immunoSEQ multiplex PCR, and TCRdb holds only the in-frame ones, with some missing. There are some 64,000 clones in the sample; just under 80% occur only once, and just under 6.5% lies in the top ten. The source material was peripheral blood. The receptors here all came from a woman aged 60-75 years with acute or convalescent COVID-19.

The CDR3 coding sequence is TGTGCCAGCAGCTTTCAGGGGGCTCAGAACACTGAAGCTTTCTTT. The encoded protein is CASSFQGAQNTEAFF. This sequence joins TRBV5-4 and TRBJ1-1, with 8 bases that match TRBD1. Germline values: CDR1 SGHNT, CDR2 YYREEE (reference sequence). This CDR3 region has 15 residues. Trimming cost V 2 bases and J 1 base; bases outside gene matches: 4.

This clone was picked up a small number of times. CDR3 residues: CASSFGVSGNTIYF. DNA for the CDR3: TGTGCCAGCAGCTTCGGGGTTTCTGGAAACACCATATATTTT. This chain uses TRBV7-8 with TRBJ1-3; D ambiguous. V was shortened by 3 bases and J by 1 base, with 7 bases between the two germline ends. This CDR3 has 14 amino acids. Germline CDR1 reads SGHVS; CDR2 reads FQNEAQ.

This sequence joins TRBV4-3 and TRBJ1-1; D unclear. CDR3 length: 15 amino acids. Per the germline V gene, CDR1 is LGHNA and CDR2 is YSLEER. V shed 5 bases and J shed 1 base, with 14 bases lying between them. CDR3 DNA: TGCGCCAGCAGCTCCAGAGTCCTAGGGAACACTGAAGCTTTCTTT. Protein product: CASSSRVLGNTEAFF.

This chain joins TRBV5-1 and TRBJ2-3; D unclear. V lost 4 bases to trimming and J lost 6 bases, with 18 bases between them. The germline V gene has CDR1 SGHRS and CDR2 YFSETQ. The CDR3 has 15 amino acids. In DNA, the CDR3 is TGCGCCAGCAGCCCCAGTCAACAGTCACCCGATACGCAGTATTTT. Protein: CASSPSQQSPDTQYF. The full variable domain, its missing parts supplied by reference TRBV5-1 and TRBJ2-3, is KAGVTQTPRYLIKTRGQQVTLSCSPISGHRSVSWYQQTPGQGLQFLFEYFSETQRNKGNFPGRFSGRQFSNSRSEMNVSTLELGDSALYLCASSPSQQSPDTQYFGPGTRLTVL.

The rearrangement uses TRBV3-1 (or the pseudogene TRBV3-2) and TRBJ1-2; 11 nucleotides align to TRBD1. Germline-derived CDR1 and CDR2 are LGHDT and YNNKEL (reference sequence). CDR3 length equals 14 residues. J gave up 5 bases and V 3 bases, and 2 bases lay outside the gene matches. The CDR3 DNA sequence: TGTGCCAGCAGCCATGGACAGGGGGCATATGGCTACACCTTC. Residues: CASSHGQGAYGYTF.

The chain employs TRBV19 and TRBJ2-7; tentatively, D is TRBD1 (6 bases). Germline CDR1 LNHDA, CDR2 SQIVND (reference sequence). CDR3 length: 14 residues. Trimming took off 3 bases at V and 4 bases at J, with 13 bases between the two ends. The CDR3, as DNA: TGTGCCAGTAGTATGAACAGGGACCATTACGAGCAGTACTTC. Amino acids: CASSMNRDHYEQYF.

This sequence joins TRBV5-1 and TRBJ2-7; D is possibly TRBD2 (6 bases). Trimming took off 6 bases at V and 2 bases at J, with 9 bases between the two ends. The CDR3 spans 12 residues. CDR1 SGHRS and CDR2 YFSETQ come from the germline V gene. The CDR3 reads CASTGGTYEQYF. DNA of the CDR3: TGCGCCAGCACGGGCGGGACCTACGAGCAGTACTTC.

The chain combines TRBV5-1 with TRBJ1-1, with a possible D match to TRBD1 (5 bases). The CDR3 sequence is 16 residues long. Trimming cost V 1 base and J 7 bases, with 20 bases left between them. CDR1 is SGHRS, CDR2 YFSETQ, per germline. The CDR3 loop reads CASSLMGSGQNGEAFF. CDR3 coding DNA: TGCGCCAGCAGCTTGATGGGGTCAGGGCAGAATGGTGAAGCTTTCTTT.

The V and J genes are TRBV12-5 and TRBJ2-1; 12 nucleotides align to TRBD1. Per germline, CDR1 LGHNT and CDR2 FRNRAP. V lost 7 bases and J lost 7; bases outside the gene matches: 8. This CDR3 is 15 amino acids long. CDR3 nucleotides: TGTGCTAGTGCGCCGGGACAGGGGGCTGAAAATGAGCAGTTCTTC. Translated: CASAPGQGAENEQFF.

The chain uses TRBV27 and TRBJ1-5, with 12 bases fitting TRBD1. Germline assignment: CDR1 MNHEY and CDR2 SMNVEV (reference sequence). This CDR3 is 15 amino acids long. V was clipped by 6 bases and J by 5 bases; unmatched bases: 5. CDR3 coding DNA: TGTGCCAGCAGGCAAGGGACAGGGGGCGATCAGCCCCAGCATTTT. This sequence encodes CASRQGTGGDQPQHF.

This clone was picked up a small number of times. The chain combines TRBV18 with TRBJ2-1; D is ambiguous. The germline V gene encodes CDR1 KGHSH and CDR2 LQKENI. The germline V and J ends were trimmed by 5 bases and 0 bases, with 8 bases remaining between them. The CDR3 contains 14 residues. CDR3 in amino acids: CASSTSNSYNEQFF. CDR3 bases: TGTGCCAGCTCAACCAGTAACTCCTACAATGAGCAGTTCTTC.

The chain combines TRBV6-8 with TRBJ2-7; 8 bases fit TRBD2. The germline V gene encodes CDR1 MNHGY and CDR2 SAAAGT. The CDR3 covers 15 residues. The V and J ends lost 0 bases and 4 bases, in that order; junction bases with no gene match: 5. The CDR3: CASSYSKRESYEQYF. Written as DNA, the CDR3 is TGTGCCAGCAGTTACTCGAAGCGGGAGTCATACGAGCAGTACTTC.

The chain recombines TRBV11-3 with TRBJ2-3; D possibly corresponds to TRBD2 (7 bases). The CDR3 loop spans 14 amino acids. The V end lost 8 bases, the J end lost 1 base, and 13 bases lay between the germline ends. The germline gives CDR1 SGHNT, CDR2 YENEEA. The CDR3 loop reads CASSLGGGTDTQYF. Here the CDR3 DNA reads TGTGCCAGCTCGTTAGGGGGGGGCACAGATACGCAGTATTTT.

The chain employs TRBV7-9 and TRBJ2-7; no clear D gene. CDR1 SEHNR and CDR2 FQNEAQ come from the germline V gene (reference sequence). V gave up 8 bases and J gave up 2 bases, with 10 bases separating them. This CDR3 comprises 12 residues. This chain's CDR3 is CASGQTTYEQYF. CDR3 sequence (DNA): TGTGCCAGCGGGCAGACGACCTACGAGCAGTACTTC.

The chain combines TRBV18 with TRBJ1-1; possibly TRBD1 for D (5 bases). The germline V and J ends were trimmed by 3 bases and 4 bases, with 15 bases remaining between them. The CDR3 has 15 residues. Germline V gene data show CDR1 as KGHSH and CDR2 as LQKENI. CDR3 in amino acids: CASSPLQGRSTEAFF. The CDR3 DNA sequence: TGTGCCAGCTCACCGCTCCAGGGAAGAAGCACTGAAGCTTTCTTT.

The chain has TRBV7-2 and TRBJ2-1; D is possibly TRBD1 (5 bases). CDR1 SGHTA and CDR2 FQGNSA come from the germline V gene. The germline V and J ends were trimmed by 5 bases and 4 bases, with 15 bases remaining between them. This CDR3 contains 15 residues. CDR3: CASSTASQGYNEQFF. The DNA of the CDR3 is TGTGCCAGCAGCACCGCCTCGCAGGGTTACAATGAGCAGTTCTTC.

The chain recombines TRBV5-1 with TRBJ2-7; the D is unclear. The germline V and J ends were trimmed by 3 bases and 4 bases, with 8 bases remaining between them. The CDR3 loop spans 12 amino acids. The germline CDR1 and CDR2 sequences are SGHRS and YFSETQ. Here the CDR3 reads CASSSTTYEQYF. DNA for the CDR3: TGCGCCAGCAGCTCCACGACTTACGAGCAGTACTTC.

The V and J genes are TRBV7-8 and TRBJ2-2, with 10 bases that match TRBD2. CDR1 is SGHVS, CDR2 FQNEAQ, per germline. Trimming removed 1 base from V and 5 bases from J; junction bases left unmatched: 7. There are 17 residues in the CDR3. The CDR3 region is CASSLVLAGKSTGELFF. As DNA, the CDR3 is TGTGCCAGCAGCTTAGTACTAGCGGGGAAATCGACCGGGGAGCTGTTTTTT.

The chain employs TRBV12-3 or TRBV12-4 and TRBJ1-5; 7 bases map to TRBD1. The trim removed 7 bases at V and 5 bases at J, leaving 5 bases unmatched. The CDR3 is 13 residues long. CDR3 sequence (DNA): TGTGCCAGCATGAAAGGGGGCCATCAGCCCCAGCATTTT. It yields the protein CASMKGGHQPQHF.

The V and J genes are TRBV5-4 and TRBJ2-3; no firm D call. The CDR3 sequence is 14 residues long. Per the germline V gene, CDR1 is SGHNT and CDR2 is YYREEE (reference sequence). Trimming stripped 4 bases from V and 1 base from J, with 10 bases between. The CDR3, as DNA: TGTGCCAGCAGCCTTTACAGTGGCACAGATACGCAGTATTTT. It encodes CASSLYSGTDTQYF. Variable domain in full (rest from reference TRBV5-4 and TRBJ2-3): ETGVTQSPTHLIKTRGQQVTLRCSSQSGHNTVSWYQQALGQGPQFIFQYYREEENGRGNFPPRFSGLQFPNYSSELNVNALELDDSALYLCASSLYSGTDTQYFGPGTRLTVL.

This clone was counted between two and nine times. V and J are TRBV5-6 and TRBJ2-2, with 9 bases that match TRBD1. Germline V gives CDR1 SGHDT, CDR2 YYEEEE. The CDR3 length is 12 residues. The trim removed 3 bases at V and 11 bases at J, leaving 2 bases unmatched. DNA for the CDR3: TGTGCCAGCAGCTCGGACAGGGGAGAGCTGTTTTTT. Protein product: CASSSDRGELFF. Supplemented by reference TRBV5-6 and TRBJ2-2, the full variable domain reads DAGVTQSPTHLIKTRGQQVTLRCSPKSGHDTVSWYQQALGQGPQFIFQYYEEEERQRGNFPDRFSGHQFPNYSSELNVNALLLGDSALYLCASSSDRGELFFGEGSRLTVL.

The chain carries TRBV14 and TRBJ2-1; 7 bases are shared with TRBD1. This CDR3 spans 16 amino acids. Looked up from germline, CDR1 is SGHDN and CDR2 is FVKESK. With V trimmed by 1 base and J by 4 bases, 7 bases remained unmatched. CDR3 bases: TGTGCCAGCAGCCAAGTGGGACAGCTTCTTTACAATGAGCAGTTCTTC. Protein: CASSQVGQLLYNEQFF. The full variable domain, rest sourced from reference TRBV14 and TRBJ2-1, is EAGVTQFPSHSVIEKGQTVTLRCDPISGHDNLYWYRRVMGKEIKFLLHFVKESKQDESGMPNNRFLAERTGGTYSTLKVQPAELEDSGVYFCASSQVGQLLYNEQFFGPGTRLTVL.

V usage is TRBV27 and J usage is TRBJ2-2; D is unclear. The germline gives CDR1 MNHEY, CDR2 SMNVEV (reference sequence). Trimming stripped 5 bases from V and 3 bases from J, with 7 bases between. CDR3 length equals 13 residues. The DNA for the CDR3 is TGTGCCAGCAGTCCCCCGTACACCGGGGAGCTGTTTTTT. Amino acids: CASSPPYTGELFF.

This clone occurred once. This rearrangement joins TRBV24-1 to TRBJ2-5, with TRBD1 identical over 9 bases. Unmatched junction bases numbered 3, after V lost 3 bases and J lost 5 bases. The CDR3 loop spans 14 amino acids. The germline V gene has CDR1 KGHDR and CDR2 SFDVKD. The CDR3 loop reads CATSDPGTGETQYF. The CDR3 DNA is TGTGCCACCAGTGATCCCGGGACAGGGGAGACCCAGTACTTC.

The CDR3 nucleotides read TGCAGCGTTGGAAGGACAGGGGAAAAACTGTTTTTT. Protein sequence: CSVGRTGEKLFF. The chain employs TRBV29-1 and TRBJ1-4; 8 nucleotides line up with TRBD1. J gave up 8 bases and V 4 bases, and 3 bases lay outside the gene matches. CDR1 SQVTM and CDR2 ANQGSEA come from the germline V gene. CDR3 length equals 12 residues. Complete variable domain (other parts from reference TRBV29-1 and TRBJ1-4): SAVISQKPSRDICQRGTSLTIQCQVDSQVTMMFWYRQQPGQSLTLIATANQGSEATYESGFVIDKFPISRPNLTFSTLTVSNMSPEDSSIYLCSVGRTGEKLFFGSGTQLSVL.

This clone was counted a single time. V gene TRBV19 combines with J gene TRBJ1-5; D uncertain. Germline CDR1 LNHDA, CDR2 SQIVND (reference sequence). V lost 6 bases and J 7 bases, leaving 19 bases between the germline ends. The CDR3 is made up of 15 amino acids. The CDR3 protein is CASSPRPGREQPQHF. The CDR3 region has the DNA TGTGCCAGTAGCCCCCGTCCGGGTAGGGAGCAGCCCCAGCATTTT. Variable domain in full (rest from reference TRBV19 and TRBJ1-5): DGGITQSPKYLFRKEGQNVTLSCEQNLNHDAMYWYRQDPGQGLRLIYYSQIVNDFQKGDIAEGYSVSREKKESFPLTVTSAQKNPTAFYLCASSPRPGREQPQHFGDGTRLSIL.

The chain links TRBV9 to TRBJ2-7, with unresolved D. The CDR3 loop spans 16 amino acids. V was clipped by 4 bases and J by 5 bases, with 22 bases between them. Germline V gives CDR1 SGDLS, CDR2 YYNGEE. CDR3 residues: CASSPRPLVSHDEQYF. DNA of the CDR3: TGTGCCAGCAGCCCCCGACCTCTAGTATCTCACGACGAGCAGTACTTC.

The chain joins TRBV18 to TRBJ2-5; 7 positions match TRBD2. Germline trimming cut 6 bases from V and 7 bases from J; bases unmatched to any gene: 5. The germline gives CDR1 KGHSH, CDR2 LQKENI. The CDR3 is 12 amino acids. DNA of the CDR3: TGTGCCAGCTCCTCGGGGGGTGCGACCCAGTACTTC. Residues: CASSSGGATQYF.